This TCR beta chain was profiled in a study of blood T cell repertoires in COVID-19. Overall study context: Acute and convalescent COVID-19 samples came from the United States, Italy and Spain. The cDNA or gDNA used as material had been derived from T cells, B-cell-depleted T cells, or PBMCs.

This clone was seen just once. The authors' processing: Reference gene primer amplification yielded estimated nucleated cell counts. Libraries were prepared by immunoSEQ multiplex PCR; TCRdb keeps only in-frame clonotypes and omits some of them. Clone size and the V and J calls come from that table; the DNA yielded D and trimming. The sample lists 200,000 to 250,000 clones; around nine tenths were seen once. The sequence came from a woman under 30 who had recovered from COVID-19. Specimen: peripheral blood.

The CDR3: CSLPEATEAFF. CDR3 DNA: TGCAGTCTTCCGGAGGCCACTGAAGCTTTCTTT. The gene calls are TRBV20-1 and TRBJ1-1, with D hard to call. The CDR3 length is 11 residues. V was trimmed by 8 bases and J by 4 bases, leaving 11 bases between them. Germline V lookup: CDR1 DFQATT, CDR2 SNEGSKA (reference sequence).